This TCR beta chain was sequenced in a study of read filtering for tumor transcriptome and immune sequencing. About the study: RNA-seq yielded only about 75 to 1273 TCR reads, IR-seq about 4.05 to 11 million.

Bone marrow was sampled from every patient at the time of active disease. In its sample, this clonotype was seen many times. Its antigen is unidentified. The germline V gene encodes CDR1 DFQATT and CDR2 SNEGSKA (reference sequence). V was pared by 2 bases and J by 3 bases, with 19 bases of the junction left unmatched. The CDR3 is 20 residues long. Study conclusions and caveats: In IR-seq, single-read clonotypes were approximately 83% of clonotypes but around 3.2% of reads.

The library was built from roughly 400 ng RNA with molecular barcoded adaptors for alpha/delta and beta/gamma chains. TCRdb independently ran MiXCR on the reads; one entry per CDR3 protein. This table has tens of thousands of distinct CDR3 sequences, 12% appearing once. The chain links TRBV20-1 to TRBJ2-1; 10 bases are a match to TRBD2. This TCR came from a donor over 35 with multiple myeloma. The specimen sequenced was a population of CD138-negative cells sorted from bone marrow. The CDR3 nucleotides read TGCAGTGCTAGATCTCGGAACAGCGGGAGGGCCCGGAGCATCTACAATGAGCAGTTCTTC. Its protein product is CSARSRNSGRARSIYNEQFF.